A single sample is the source of the 4 T cell receptor beta chains below, sequenced in a study of blood T cell repertoires in COVID-19. Clones were sequenced by immunoSEQ multiplex PCR, and TCRdb holds only the in-frame ones, with some missing. The data hold 300,000 to 350,000 clones, with approximately 90% observed a single time. Sequenced material: PBMCs or T cells enriched from blood (not recorded which). The receptors derive from a woman under 30 who had recovered from COVID-19.

The chain combines TRBV28 with TRBJ1-2; no clear D gene. V was pared by 6 bases and J by 4 bases, with 3 bases between. Germline assignment: CDR1 MDHEN and CDR2 SYDVKM. There are 10 residues in the CDR3. The CDR3 nucleotides read TGTGCCAGCAGCCGCTATGGCTACACCTTC. It encodes CASSRYGYTF.

J is TRBJ2-3 and V is TRBV15; possible D gene TRBD2, 6 bases. The V end lost 0 bases, the J end lost 5 bases, and 12 bases lay between the germline ends. CDR3 length: 15 amino acids. CDR1 and CDR2 from the germline V gene are LNHNV and YYDKDF (reference sequence). The CDR3 DNA sequence: TGTGCCACCAGCAGAGATAGGCAGGGAGGAGATACGCAGTATTTT. This gives the protein CATSRDRQGGDTQYF.

This clone showed up just once. The rearrangement uses TRBV19 and TRBJ1-2; weak D call: TRBD1 (6 bases). The CDR3 loop spans 15 amino acids. Germline V lookup: CDR1 LNHDA, CDR2 SQIVND (reference sequence). V was clipped by 3 bases and J by 2 bases, with 13 bases between them. CDR3 amino acids: CASSISQGPNYGYTF. CDR3 DNA sequence: TGTGCCAGTAGTATCTCCCAGGGGCCCAACTATGGCTACACCTTC.

The V gene is TRBV28, the J gene TRBJ1-3, with TRBD1 as a possible D gene (6 bases). This CDR3 comprises 16 residues. CDR1 is MDHEN and CDR2 is SYDVKM in the germline V gene. Trimming took 3 bases from V and 1 from J, leaving 13 bases between them. The CDR3 coding sequence is TGTGCCAGCAGTTTTGGTGGGGGACAATCTGGAAACACCATATATTTT. Encoded protein: CASSFGGGQSGNTIYF. Supplemented by reference TRBV28 and TRBJ1-3, the full variable domain reads DVKVTQSSRYLVKRTGEKVFLECVQDMDHENMFWYRQDPGLGLRLIYFSYDVKMKEKGDIPEGYSVSREKKERFSLILESASTNQTSMYLCASSFGGGQSGNTIYFGEGSWLTVV.